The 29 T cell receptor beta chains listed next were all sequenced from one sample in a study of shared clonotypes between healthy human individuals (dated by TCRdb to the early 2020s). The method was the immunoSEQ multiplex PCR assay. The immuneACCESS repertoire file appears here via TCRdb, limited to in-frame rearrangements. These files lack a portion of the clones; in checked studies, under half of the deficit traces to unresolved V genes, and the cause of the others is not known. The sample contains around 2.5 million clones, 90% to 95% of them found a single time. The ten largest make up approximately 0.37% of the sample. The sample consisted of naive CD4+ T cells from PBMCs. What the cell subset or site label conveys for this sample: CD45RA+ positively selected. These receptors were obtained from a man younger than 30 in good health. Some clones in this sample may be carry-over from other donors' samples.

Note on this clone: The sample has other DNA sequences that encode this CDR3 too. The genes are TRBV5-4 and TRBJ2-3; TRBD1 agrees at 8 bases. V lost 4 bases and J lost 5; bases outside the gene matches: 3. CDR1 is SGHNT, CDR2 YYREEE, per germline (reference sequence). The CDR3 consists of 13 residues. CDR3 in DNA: TGTGCCAGCAGCCTTGACAGGGGAGATACGCAGTATTTT. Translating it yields CASSLDRGDTQYF.

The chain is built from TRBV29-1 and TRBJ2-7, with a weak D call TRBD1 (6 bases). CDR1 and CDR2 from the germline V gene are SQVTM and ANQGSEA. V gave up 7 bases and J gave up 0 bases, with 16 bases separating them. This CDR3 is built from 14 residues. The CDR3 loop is CSATRDTGSYEQYF. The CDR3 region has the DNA TGCAGCGCCACTCGGGACACGGGCTCCTACGAGCAGTACTTC.

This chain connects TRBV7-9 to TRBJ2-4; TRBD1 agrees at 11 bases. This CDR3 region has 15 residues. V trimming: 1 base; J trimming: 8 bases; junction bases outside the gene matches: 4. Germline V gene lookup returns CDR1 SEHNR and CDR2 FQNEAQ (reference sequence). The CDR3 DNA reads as TGTGCCAGCAGCTTAGGGACAGGGGGCGCGGACATTCAGTACTTC. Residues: CASSLGTGGADIQYF.

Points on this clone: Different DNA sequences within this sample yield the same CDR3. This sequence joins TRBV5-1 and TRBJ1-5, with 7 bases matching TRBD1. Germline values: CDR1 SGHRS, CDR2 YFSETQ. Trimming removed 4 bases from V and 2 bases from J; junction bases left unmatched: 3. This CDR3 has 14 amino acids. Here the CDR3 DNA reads TGCGCCAGCAGCCAGGGGGTCGGCAATCAGCCCCAGCATTTT. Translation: CASSQGVGNQPQHF.

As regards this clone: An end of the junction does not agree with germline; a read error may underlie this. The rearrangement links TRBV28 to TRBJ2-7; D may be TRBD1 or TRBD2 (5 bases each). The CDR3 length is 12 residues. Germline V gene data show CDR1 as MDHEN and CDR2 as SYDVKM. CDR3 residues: CASSWGSSEQYF. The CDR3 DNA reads TGTGCCAGCAGCTGGGGGTCCTCCGAGCAGTACTTC.

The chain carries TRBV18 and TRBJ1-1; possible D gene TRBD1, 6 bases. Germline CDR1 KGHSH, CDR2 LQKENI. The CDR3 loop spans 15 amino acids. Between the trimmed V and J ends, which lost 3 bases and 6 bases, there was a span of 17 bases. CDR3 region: CASSPRDTGGAEAFF. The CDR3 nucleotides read TGTGCCAGCTCACCGAGGGACACCGGAGGGGCTGAAGCTTTCTTT.

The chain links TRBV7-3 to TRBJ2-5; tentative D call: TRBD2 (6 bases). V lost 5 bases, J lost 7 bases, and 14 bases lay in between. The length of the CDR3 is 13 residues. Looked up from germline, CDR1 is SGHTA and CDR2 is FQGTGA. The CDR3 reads CASSRDSLGTQYF. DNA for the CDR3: TGTGCCAGCAGCCGGGACTCCCTCGGGACCCAGTACTTC.

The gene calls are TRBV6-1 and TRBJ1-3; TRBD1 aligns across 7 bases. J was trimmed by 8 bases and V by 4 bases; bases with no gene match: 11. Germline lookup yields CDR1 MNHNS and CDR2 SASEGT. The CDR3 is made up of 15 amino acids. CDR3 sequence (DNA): TGTGCCAGCAGTGCCGACAGGGTCCGTGCGCACACCATATATTTT. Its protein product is CASSADRVRAHTIYF.

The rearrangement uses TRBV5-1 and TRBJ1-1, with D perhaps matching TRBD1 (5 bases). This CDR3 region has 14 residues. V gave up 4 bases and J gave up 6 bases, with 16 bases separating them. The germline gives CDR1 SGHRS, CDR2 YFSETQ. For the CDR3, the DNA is TGCGCCAGCAGCAATGTGGAGGGGAGCGCTGAAGCTTTCTTT. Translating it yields CASSNVEGSAEAFF.

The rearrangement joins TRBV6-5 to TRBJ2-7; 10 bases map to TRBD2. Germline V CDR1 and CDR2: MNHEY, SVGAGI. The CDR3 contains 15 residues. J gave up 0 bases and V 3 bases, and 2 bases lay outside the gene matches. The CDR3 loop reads CASSYTSGASYEQYF. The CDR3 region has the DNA TGTGCCAGCAGTTATACTAGCGGGGCCTCCTACGAGCAGTACTTC.

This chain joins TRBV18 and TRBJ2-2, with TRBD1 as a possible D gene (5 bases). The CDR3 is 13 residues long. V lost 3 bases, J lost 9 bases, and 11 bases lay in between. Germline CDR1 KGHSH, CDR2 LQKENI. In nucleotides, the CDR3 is TGTGCCAGCTCACCCACACCAGGGAGGGAGCTGTTTTTT. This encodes CASSPTPGRELFF.

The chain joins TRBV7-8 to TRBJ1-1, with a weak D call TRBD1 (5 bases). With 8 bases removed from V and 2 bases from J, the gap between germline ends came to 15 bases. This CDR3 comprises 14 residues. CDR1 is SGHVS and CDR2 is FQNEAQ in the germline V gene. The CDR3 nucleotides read TGTGCCAGCGTTGTGGGGAGGGGAAACACTGAAGCTTTCTTT. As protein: CASVVGRGNTEAFF.

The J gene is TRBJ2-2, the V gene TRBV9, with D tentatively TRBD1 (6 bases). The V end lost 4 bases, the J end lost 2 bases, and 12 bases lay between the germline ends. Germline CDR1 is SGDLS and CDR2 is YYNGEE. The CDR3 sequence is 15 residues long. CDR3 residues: CASSPSGQNTGELFF. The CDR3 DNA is TGTGCCAGCAGCCCATCGGGACAAAACACCGGGGAGCTGTTTTTT.

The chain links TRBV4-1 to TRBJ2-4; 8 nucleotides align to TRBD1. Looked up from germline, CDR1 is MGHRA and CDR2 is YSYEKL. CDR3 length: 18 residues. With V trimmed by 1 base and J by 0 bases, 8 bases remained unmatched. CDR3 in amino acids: CASSQVADRGLAKNIQYF. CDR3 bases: TGCGCCAGCAGCCAAGTGGCAGACAGGGGTCTAGCCAAAAACATTCAGTACTTC.

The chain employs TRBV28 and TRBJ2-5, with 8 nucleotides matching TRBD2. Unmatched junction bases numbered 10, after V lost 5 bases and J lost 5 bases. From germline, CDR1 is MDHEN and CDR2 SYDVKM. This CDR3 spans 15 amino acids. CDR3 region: CASSTLGTSTETQYF. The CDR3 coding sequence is TGTGCCAGCAGTACCCTTGGGACTAGTACTGAGACCCAGTACTTC.

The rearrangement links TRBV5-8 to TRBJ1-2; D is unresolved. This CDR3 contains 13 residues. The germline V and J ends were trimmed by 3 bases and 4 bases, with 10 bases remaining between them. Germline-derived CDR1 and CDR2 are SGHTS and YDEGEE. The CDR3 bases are TGTGCCAGCAGCTCGACGCCGGGCTATGGCTACACCTTC. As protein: CASSSTPGYGYTF.

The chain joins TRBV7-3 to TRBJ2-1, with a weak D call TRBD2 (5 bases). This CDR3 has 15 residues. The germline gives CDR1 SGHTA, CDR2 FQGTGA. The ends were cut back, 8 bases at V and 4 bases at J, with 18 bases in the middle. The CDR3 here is CASSEAGRGYNEQFF. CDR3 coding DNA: TGTGCCAGCTCGGAGGCGGGTCGTGGATACAATGAGCAGTTCTTC. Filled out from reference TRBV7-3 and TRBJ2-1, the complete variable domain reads GAGVSQTPSNKVTEKGKYVELRCDPISGHTALYWYRQSLGQGPEFLIYFQGTGAADDSGLPNDRFFAVRPEGSVSTLKIQRTERGDSAVYLCASSEAGRGYNEQFFGPGTRLTVL.

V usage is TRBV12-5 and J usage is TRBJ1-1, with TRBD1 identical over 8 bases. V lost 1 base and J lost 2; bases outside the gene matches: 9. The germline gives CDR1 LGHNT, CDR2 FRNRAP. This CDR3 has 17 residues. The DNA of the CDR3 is TGTGCTAGTGGTTTGGCTCCACAGGGGGTGGGTAACACTGAAGCTTTCTTT. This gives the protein CASGLAPQGVGNTEAFF.

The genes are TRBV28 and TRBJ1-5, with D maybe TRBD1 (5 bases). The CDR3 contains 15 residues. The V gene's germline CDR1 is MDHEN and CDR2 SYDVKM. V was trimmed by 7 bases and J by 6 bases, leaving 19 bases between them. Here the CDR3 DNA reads TGTGCCAGCAACCCGTCGCAGGGCGGCACTCAGCCCCAGCATTTT. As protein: CASNPSQGGTQPQHF.

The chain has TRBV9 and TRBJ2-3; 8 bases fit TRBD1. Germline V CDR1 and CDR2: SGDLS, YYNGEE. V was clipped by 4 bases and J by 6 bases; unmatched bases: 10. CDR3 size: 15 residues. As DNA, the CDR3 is TGTGCCAGCAGCCTGGCGGCAGGGGGCGCGGATACGCAGTATTTT. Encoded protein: CASSLAAGGADTQYF.

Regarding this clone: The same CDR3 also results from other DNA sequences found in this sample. CDR3 sequence reads: CASSGQETQYF. The CDR3 coding sequence is TGTGCCAGCAGCGGACAAGAGACCCAGTACTTC. This rearrangement joins TRBV11-2 to TRBJ2-5; D remains unclear. Germline lookup yields CDR1 SGHAT and CDR2 FQNNGV. The V end was cut by 5 bases, the J end by 2 bases, with 3 bases between. The CDR3 runs 11 residues.

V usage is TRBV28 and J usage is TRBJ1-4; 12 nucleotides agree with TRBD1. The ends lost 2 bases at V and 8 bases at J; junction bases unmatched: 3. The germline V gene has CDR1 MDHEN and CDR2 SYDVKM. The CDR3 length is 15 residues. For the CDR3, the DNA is TGTGCCAGCAGTTTACCCGGGACAGGGGGCGAAAAACTGTTTTTT. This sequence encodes CASSLPGTGGEKLFF. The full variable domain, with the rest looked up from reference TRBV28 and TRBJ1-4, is DVKVTQSSRYLVKRTGEKVFLECVQDMDHENMFWYRQDPGLGLRLIYFSYDVKMKEKGDIPEGYSVSREKKERFSLILESASTNQTSMYLCASSLPGTGGEKLFFGSGTQLSVL.

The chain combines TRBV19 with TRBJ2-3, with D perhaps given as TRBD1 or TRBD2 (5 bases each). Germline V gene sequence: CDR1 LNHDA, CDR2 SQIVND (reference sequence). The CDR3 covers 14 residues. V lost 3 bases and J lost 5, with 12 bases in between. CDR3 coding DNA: TGTGCCAGTAGTATCAGGGAGTGGGAAGATACGCAGTATTTT. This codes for CASSIREWEDTQYF.

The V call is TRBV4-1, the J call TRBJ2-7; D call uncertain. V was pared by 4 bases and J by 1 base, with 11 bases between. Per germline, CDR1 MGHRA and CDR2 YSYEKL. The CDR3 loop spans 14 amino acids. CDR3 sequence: CASSPSTVSYEQYF. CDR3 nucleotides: TGCGCCAGCAGCCCCTCCACAGTTTCCTACGAGCAGTACTTC.

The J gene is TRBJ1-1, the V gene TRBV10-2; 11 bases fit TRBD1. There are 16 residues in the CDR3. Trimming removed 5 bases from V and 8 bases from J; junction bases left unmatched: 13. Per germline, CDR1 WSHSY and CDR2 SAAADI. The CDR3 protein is CASSNLWDRGGEEAFF. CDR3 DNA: TGCGCCAGCAGTAACCTATGGGACAGGGGGGGCGAAGAAGCTTTCTTT.

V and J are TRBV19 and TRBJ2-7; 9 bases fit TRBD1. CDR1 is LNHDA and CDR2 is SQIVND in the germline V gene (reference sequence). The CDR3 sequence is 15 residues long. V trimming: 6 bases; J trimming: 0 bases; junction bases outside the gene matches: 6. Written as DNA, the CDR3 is TGTGCCAGTAGCTTACAGGGGGCCCCCTCCTACGAGCAGTACTTC. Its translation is CASSLQGAPSYEQYF.

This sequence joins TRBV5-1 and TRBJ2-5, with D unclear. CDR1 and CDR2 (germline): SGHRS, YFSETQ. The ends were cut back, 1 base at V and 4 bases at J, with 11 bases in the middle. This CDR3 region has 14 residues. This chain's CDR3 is CASSLTHPTETQYF. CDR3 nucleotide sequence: TGCGCCAGCAGCTTGACTCATCCTACAGAGACCCAGTACTTC.

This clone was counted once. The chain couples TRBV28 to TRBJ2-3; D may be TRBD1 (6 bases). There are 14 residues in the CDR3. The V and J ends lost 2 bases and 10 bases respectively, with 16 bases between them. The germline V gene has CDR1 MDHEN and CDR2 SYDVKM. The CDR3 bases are TGTGCCAGCAGTTTAGTACGACAGGATGGACCGCAGTATTTT. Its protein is CASSLVRQDGPQYF.

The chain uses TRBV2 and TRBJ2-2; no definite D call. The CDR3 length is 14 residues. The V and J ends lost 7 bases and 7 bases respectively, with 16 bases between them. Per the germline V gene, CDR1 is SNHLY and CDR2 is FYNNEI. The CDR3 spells CASTLAASVGELFF. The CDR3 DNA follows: TGTGCCAGCACTCTGGCAGCATCAGTCGGGGAGCTGTTTTTT. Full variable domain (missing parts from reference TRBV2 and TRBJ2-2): EPEVTQTPSHQVTQMGQEVILRCVPISNHLYFYWYRQILGQKVEFLVSFYNNEISEKSEIFDDQFSVERPDGSNFTLKIRSTKLEDSAMYFCASTLAASVGELFFGEGSRLTVL.